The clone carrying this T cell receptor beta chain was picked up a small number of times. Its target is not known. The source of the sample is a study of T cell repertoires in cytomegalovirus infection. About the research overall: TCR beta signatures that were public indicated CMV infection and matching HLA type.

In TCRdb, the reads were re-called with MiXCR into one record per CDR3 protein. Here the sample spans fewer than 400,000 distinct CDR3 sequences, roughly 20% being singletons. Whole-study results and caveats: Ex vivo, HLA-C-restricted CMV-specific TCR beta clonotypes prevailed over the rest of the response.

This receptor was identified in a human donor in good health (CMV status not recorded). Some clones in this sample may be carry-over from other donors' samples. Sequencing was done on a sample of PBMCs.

The DNA for the CDR3 is TGTGCCAGCAGCAACCTGACAGTAGATCAGCCCCAGCATTTT. Its translation: CASSNLTVDQPQHF. This chain links TRBV7-9 with TRBJ1-5; D is possibly TRBD1 (5 bases). V was shortened by 5 bases and J by 5 bases, with 13 bases between the two germline ends. From germline, CDR1 is SEHNR and CDR2 FQNEAQ (reference sequence). The CDR3 spans 14 residues.